The present T cell receptor (beta chain) was sequenced within a study of OX40 agonist ivuxolimab in advanced cancers. Looking at the study overall: Participants averaged 60 years of age (range 23 to 79) and were around 80% male. Earlier treatment with anti-PD-1, anti-PD-L1 or anti-CTLA-4 was permitted, and about 40% had received some. Regarding the study as a whole: Nonresponders, in some cases, also had low normalized T-cell clonal expansion.

The V end lost 2 bases, the J end lost 2 bases, and 13 bases lay between the germline ends. Germline V gene data show CDR1 as SGHDT and CDR2 as YYEEEE. The CDR3 loop spans 15 amino acids. Repertoires were generated with immunoSEQ multiplex PCR, while TCRdb's copy carries only in-frame clones and drops some. The data show 37,000 or so clones, with 86% seen just once and around 2.4% held by the top ten. This clone appeared once. No antigen is known for it. This chain joins TRBV5-6 and TRBJ1-2; TRBD1 might be the D (5 bases). The receptor was derived from an adult with an advanced solid tumor such as melanoma, head and neck, liver or kidney cancer. The sequences come from CD4+ or CD8+ T cells sorted from blood, collected in a trial of the OX40 agonist ivuxolimab. The CDR3 spells CASSFITGGNYGYTF. The CDR3 coding sequence is TGTGCCAGCAGCTTCATCACAGGCGGCAACTATGGCTACACCTTC.